This TCR beta chain stems from a study of T-cell reconstitution after alpha-beta-depleted transplantation in children. Study-level points and caveats: One year post-transplant, T-cell counts and diversity were largely derived from T cells produced anew. Reports say that about two months after transplant, the alpha-beta T cells came out of several hundred graft clones that had expanded. Some patients showed high day-60 TCRbeta diversity, which derived from surviving recipient T cells and thymic progenitors.

With 4 bases removed from V and 4 bases from J, the gap between germline ends came to 14 bases. The CDR3 is made up of 15 amino acids. In germline, CDR1 is SGHNT, CDR2 YENEEA. Points on this clonotype: The antigen is undetermined.

Unique molecular identifiers tagged the TCRbeta library. MiXCR was run by TCRdb on the PCR reads, yielding one entry per CDR3 protein. The repertoire has some 440,000 distinct CDR3 sequences, around 15% of them found once; the top ten carry around 28%. The chain joins TRBV11-3 to TRBJ2-1; D uncertain. The receptor comes from a boy younger than two who had a stem cell transplant for Wiskott-Aldrich syndrome, so the T cells may come from the graft donor. Sequences were derived from PBMCs, mostly from graft donor cells, sampled 360 days after TCRalphabeta/CD19-depleted stem cell transplant. CDR3 sequence reads: CASSSHSGLYNEQFF. Here the CDR3 DNA reads TGTGCCAGCAGCTCCCACTCGGGCTTATACAATGAGCAGTTCTTC. The variable domain in full, with the rest retrieved from reference TRBV11-3 and TRBJ2-1, is EAGVVQSPRYKIIEKKQPVAFWCNPISGHNTLYWYLQNLGQGPELLIRYENEEAVDDSQLPKDRFSAERLKGVDSTLKIQPAELGDSAVYLCASSSHSGLYNEQFFGPGTRLTVL.